This T cell receptor (beta chain) derives from a study of T cell repertoires in ileal Crohn's disease (dated by TCRdb to about 2019). Context from the whole study: The median duration of disease was roughly 7.6 years, and at the time of surgery roughly 38% of patients were active smokers. The study was conducted in parallel with a multicentre cohort that was designed to identify predictors of early endoscopic recurrence following ileocolonic resection. A Rutgeerts score above i0 was used to define endoscopic postoperative recurrence. Every patient underwent surgery because of a complication, which was stricturing disease in roughly 60% of cases and penetrating disease in about 39%. TCR repertoire analysis was performed in approximately 52 Crohn's disease patients drawn from a prospective multicentre cohort. The study sequenced 150 to 200 mucosal samples from around 60 patients, taken at several locations on the surgical specimen and at postoperative endoscopy. Roughly half of the patients were given postoperative therapy, with 11 to 12 receiving thiopurines and roughly 20 receiving anti-TNF agents. What the study reported, not specific to this receptor: Endoscopic recurrence was linked to a higher percentage of high-frequency clones at surgery, and recurrence occurred in every patient whose clonality exceeded 26.8% (18/57). Compared with CD4 T cells, sorted CD8 T cells contained more high-frequency clones, which suggests that the mucosal expansions were mostly CD8. Only a subgroup of patients, of unstated size, had their mucosal CD4 and CD8 T cells sorted and sequenced. A significantly higher proportion of clonal expansions was observed in active smokers at surgery than in non-smokers (about 25% vs 20%, p=0.02).

For commercial TCRB immunosequencing, five hundred nanograms of biopsy DNA were submitted for each sample. CDR3 regions were amplified from genomic DNA by Adaptive Biotechnology using a two-step, amplification bias-controlled multiplex PCR. Primers for every V and J gene segment were used in the first PCR, and barcodes and Illumina adapters were added in the second PCR. CDR3 libraries were sequenced using an Illumina instrument. As for the authors' bioinformatics: The analysis drew on both the pipelines supplied by the vendor and custom analysis of the raw data in R/Bioconductor running R version 3.3.0. Clonality, which ranges from 0 to 1, was calculated as the inverse of the normalised Shannon entropy across all productive clones. High-frequency clones were defined as the share of the repertoire taken up by the top 100 clones, keeping only clones that passed a 95% confidence test. Overlap between samples was measured with the Morisita-Horn index, while repertoire diversity was measured with the Simpson index. Imported from immuneACCESS, the table was reduced by TCRdb to in-frame sequences with V and J called. These copies leave out some clones; in studies compared against another copy, an unresolved V gene accounts for under half, and the cause of the remainder is not known. The V and J calls and clone size are taken from that table; D and trimming were inferred from the DNA. This sample comprises about 3,800 clones, about 80% of them detected only once. The top ten hold 7% to 8% of the sample.

About this clone itself: There is no known antigen for this receptor. No much larger clonotype is one base removed from it; base qualities were not supplied.

Eligible patients were adults with ileal or ileocolonic Crohn's disease who had an indication for ileocolonic resection. Whole ileal mucosal biopsies were stored frozen at -80°C before DNA extraction. Genomic DNA was extracted from frozen whole biopsies using a TRizol-based method and was quantified with a NanoDrop 2000 spectrophotometer. The CDR3 measures 15 amino acids from cysteine to phenylalanine. Only the CDR3 DNA is retained, 45 bases long and in frame from the first base. According to the germline V gene, CDR1 reads KGHSY and CDR2 reads FQNENV. V was cut back by 6 bases and J by 3 bases, leaving a gap of 12 bases between them.

Sequences were obtained from ileal tissue. The receptor's source is an adult with Crohn's disease. The sequence joins TRBV16 to TRBJ1-6; the D gene cannot be named for sure. The CDR3 protein: CASRVSSDYNSPLHF. The base sequence is TGTGCCAGCAGAGTTTCTAGTGACTATAATTCACCCCTCCACTTT. Reference TRBV16 and TRBJ1-6 proteins supply the regions before and after the CDR3; the full variable domain is: GEEVAQTPKHLVRGEGQKAKLYCAPIKGHSYVFWYQQVLKNEFKFLISFQNENVFDETGMPKERFSAKCLPNSPCSLEIQATKLEDSAVYFCASRVSSDYNSPLHFGNGTRLTVT.